This entry concerns a single T cell receptor beta chain. The germline V gene encodes CDR1 LNHDA and CDR2 SQIVND (reference sequence). V lost 7 bases, J lost 0 bases, and 12 bases lay in between. There are 14 residues in the CDR3. The data stem from a study of fetal regulatory T cell absence and autoimmunity. Generated by immunoSEQ multiplex PCR, the TCRdb table keeps only in-frame clones and is missing some. Of about 43,000 clones listed, roughly 83% are singletons. The sequenced sample consisted of cord blood. This clonotype originated in a newborn boy with IPEX syndrome. This sequence joins TRBV19 and TRBJ1-2; no definite D call. The chain's CDR3 is CASTPDAANYGYTF. DNA for the CDR3: TGTGCCAGTACCCCTGACGCAGCTAACTATGGCTACACCTTC.